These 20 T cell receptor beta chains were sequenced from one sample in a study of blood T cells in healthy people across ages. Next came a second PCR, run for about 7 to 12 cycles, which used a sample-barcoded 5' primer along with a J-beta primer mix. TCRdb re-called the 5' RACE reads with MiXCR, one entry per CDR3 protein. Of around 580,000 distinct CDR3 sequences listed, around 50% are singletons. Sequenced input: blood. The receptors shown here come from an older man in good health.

The CDR3 protein is CSARGLAGDSSYNEQFF. For the CDR3, the DNA is TGCAGTGCTAGGGGGCTTGCGGGGGACAGCTCCTACAATGAGCAGTTCTTC. The chain employs TRBV20-1 and TRBJ2-1; D tentatively reads TRBD1 or TRBD2 (7 bases each). Germline CDR1 reads DFQATT; CDR2 reads SNEGSKA (reference sequence). The CDR3 runs 17 residues. V lost 3 bases to trimming and J lost 0 bases, with 18 bases between them.

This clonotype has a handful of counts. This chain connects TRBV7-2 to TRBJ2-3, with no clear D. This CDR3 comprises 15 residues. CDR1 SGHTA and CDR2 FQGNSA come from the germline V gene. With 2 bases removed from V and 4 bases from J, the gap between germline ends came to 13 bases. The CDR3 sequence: CASSLILAQPDTQYF. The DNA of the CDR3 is TGTGCCAGCAGCTTAATCCTCGCCCAGCCAGATACGCAGTATTTT. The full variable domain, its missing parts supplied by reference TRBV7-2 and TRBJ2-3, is GAGVSQSPSNKVTEKGKDVELRCDPISGHTALYWYRQSLGQGLEFLIYFQGNSAPDKSGLPSDRFSAERTGGSVSTLTIQRTQQEDSAVYLCASSLILAQPDTQYFGPGTRLTVL.

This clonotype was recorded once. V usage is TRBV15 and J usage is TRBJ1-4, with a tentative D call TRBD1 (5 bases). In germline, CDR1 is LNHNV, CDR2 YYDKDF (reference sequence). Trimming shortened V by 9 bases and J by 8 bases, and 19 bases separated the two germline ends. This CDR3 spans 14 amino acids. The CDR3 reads CATDSGQAGEKLFF. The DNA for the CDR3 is TGTGCCACAGATAGTGGCCAGGCAGGGGAAAAACTGTTTTTT.

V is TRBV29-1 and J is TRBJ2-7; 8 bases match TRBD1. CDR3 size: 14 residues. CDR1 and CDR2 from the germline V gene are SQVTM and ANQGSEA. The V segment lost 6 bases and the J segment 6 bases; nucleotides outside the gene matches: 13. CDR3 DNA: TGCAGCGTCGCTCCACGGGGGACAGGAGGCGAGCAGTACTTC. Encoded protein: CSVAPRGTGGEQYF.

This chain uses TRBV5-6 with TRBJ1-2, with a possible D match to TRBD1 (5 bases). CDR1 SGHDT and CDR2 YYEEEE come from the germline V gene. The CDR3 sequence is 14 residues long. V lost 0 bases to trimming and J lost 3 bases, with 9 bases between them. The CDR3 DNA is TGTGCCAGCAGCTTGGCGGACATCGACTATGGCTACACCTTC. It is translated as CASSLADIDYGYTF.

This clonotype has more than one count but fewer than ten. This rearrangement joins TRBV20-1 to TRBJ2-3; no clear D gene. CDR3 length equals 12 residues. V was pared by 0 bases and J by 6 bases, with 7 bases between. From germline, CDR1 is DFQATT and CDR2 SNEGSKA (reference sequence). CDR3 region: CSARDVGDTQYF. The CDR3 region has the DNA TGCAGTGCTAGAGACGTAGGGGATACGCAGTATTTT.

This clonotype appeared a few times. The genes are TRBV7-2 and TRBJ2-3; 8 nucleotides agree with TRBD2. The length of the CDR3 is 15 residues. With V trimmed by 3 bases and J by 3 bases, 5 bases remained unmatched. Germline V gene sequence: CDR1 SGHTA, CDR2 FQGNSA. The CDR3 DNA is TGTGCCAGCAGCTTGAGAGCGGGGGAGACAGATACGCAGTATTTT. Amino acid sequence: CASSLRAGETDTQYF. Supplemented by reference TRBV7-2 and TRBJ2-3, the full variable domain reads GAGVSQSPSNKVTEKGKDVELRCDPISGHTALYWYRQSLGQGLEFLIYFQGNSAPDKSGLPSDRFSAERTGGSVSTLTIQRTQQEDSAVYLCASSLRAGETDTQYFGPGTRLTVL.

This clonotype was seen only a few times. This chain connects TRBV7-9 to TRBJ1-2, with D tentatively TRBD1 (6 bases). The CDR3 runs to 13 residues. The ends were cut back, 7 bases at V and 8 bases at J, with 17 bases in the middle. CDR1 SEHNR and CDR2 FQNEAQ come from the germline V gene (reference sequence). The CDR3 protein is CASTPRDTRGYTF. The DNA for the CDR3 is TGTGCCAGCACCCCAAGGGACACGAGGGGCTACACCTTC.

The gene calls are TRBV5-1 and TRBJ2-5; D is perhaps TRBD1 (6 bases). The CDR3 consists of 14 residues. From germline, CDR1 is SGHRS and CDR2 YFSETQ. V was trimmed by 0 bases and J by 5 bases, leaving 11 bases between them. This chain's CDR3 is CASSLGQAPETQYF. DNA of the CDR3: TGCGCCAGCAGCTTGGGACAGGCACCGGAGACCCAGTACTTC.

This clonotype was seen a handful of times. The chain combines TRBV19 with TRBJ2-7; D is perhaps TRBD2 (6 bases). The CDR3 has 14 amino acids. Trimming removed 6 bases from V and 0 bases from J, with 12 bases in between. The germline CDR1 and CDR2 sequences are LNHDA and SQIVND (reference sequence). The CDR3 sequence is CASSPTTSSYEQYF. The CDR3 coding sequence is TGTGCCAGTAGCCCGACGACTAGCTCCTACGAGCAGTACTTC.

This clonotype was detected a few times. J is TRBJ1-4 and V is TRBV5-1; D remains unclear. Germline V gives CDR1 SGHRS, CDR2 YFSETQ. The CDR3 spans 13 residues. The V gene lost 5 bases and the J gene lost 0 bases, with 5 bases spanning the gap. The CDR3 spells CASRAATNEKLFF. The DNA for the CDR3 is TGCGCCAGCAGAGCCGCAACTAATGAAAAACTGTTTTTT.

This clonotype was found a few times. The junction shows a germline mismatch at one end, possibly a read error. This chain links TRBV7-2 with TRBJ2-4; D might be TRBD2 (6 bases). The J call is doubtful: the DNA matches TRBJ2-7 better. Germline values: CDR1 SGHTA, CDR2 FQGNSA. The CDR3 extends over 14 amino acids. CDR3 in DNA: TGTGCCAACAGCTTAGAGGCGGGGCCCTACGAGCAGTACTTC. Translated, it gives CANSLEAGPYEQYF.

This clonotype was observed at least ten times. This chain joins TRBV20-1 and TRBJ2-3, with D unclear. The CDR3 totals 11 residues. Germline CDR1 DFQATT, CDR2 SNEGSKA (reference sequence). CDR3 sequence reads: CSGGSTDTQYF. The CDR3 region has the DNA TGCAGCGGCGGATCCACAGATACGCAGTATTTT.

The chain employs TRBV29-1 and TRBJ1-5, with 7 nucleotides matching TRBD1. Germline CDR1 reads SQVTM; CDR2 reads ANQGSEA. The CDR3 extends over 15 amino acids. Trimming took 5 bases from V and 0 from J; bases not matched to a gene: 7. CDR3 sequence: CSVSTTGNSNQPQHF. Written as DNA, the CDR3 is TGCAGCGTTTCCACGACAGGGAATAGCAATCAGCCCCAGCATTTT.

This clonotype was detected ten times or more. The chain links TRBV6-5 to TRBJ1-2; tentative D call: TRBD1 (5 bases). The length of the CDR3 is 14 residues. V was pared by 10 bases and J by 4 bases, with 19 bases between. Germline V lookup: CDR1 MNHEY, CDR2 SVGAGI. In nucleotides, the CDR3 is TGTGCCACCTTCCGGGGGTCCCTTGGCTATGGCTACACCTTC. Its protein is CATFRGSLGYGYTF.

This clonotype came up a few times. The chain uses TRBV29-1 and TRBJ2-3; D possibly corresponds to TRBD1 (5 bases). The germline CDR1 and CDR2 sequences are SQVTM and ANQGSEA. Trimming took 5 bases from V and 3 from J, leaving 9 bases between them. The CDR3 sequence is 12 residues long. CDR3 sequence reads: CSVRQGTDTQYF. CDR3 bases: TGCAGCGTTCGGCAGGGAACAGATACGCAGTATTTT.

In DNA form, the CDR3 reads TGTGCCAGCAGCCCGTTTTATAGAGGGTTAGGGACCCAGTACTTC. It encodes CASSPFYRGLGTQYF. The chain recombines TRBV28 with TRBJ2-5; weak D call: TRBD2 (5 bases). Germline V gene data show CDR1 as MDHEN and CDR2 as SYDVKM. CDR3 length: 15 residues. Trimming removed 6 bases at V and 7 bases at J, with 21 bases between.

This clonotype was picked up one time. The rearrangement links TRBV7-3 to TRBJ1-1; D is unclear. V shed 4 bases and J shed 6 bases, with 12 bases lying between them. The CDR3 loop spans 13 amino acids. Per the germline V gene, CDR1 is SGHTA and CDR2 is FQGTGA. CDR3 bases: TGTGCCAGCAGCTCGCTGTCGGCTGCTGAAGCTTTCTTT. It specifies CASSSLSAAEAFF.

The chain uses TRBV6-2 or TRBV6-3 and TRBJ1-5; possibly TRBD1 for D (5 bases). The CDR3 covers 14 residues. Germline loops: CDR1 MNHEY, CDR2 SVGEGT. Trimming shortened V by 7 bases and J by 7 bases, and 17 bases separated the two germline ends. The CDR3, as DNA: TGTGCCAGCAAATTCGGGGGGTCCGGGCAGCCCCAGCATTTT. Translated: CASKFGGSGQPQHF.

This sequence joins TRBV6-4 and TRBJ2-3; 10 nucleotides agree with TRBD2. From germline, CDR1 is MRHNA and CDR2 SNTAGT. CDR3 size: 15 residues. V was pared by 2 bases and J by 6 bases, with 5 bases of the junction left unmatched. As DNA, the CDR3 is TGTGCCAGCAGTGACGAAGCGGGAGGGCACGATACGCAGTATTTT. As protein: CASSDEAGGHDTQYF.